The 7 T cell receptor beta chains below come from one sample, sequenced in a study of cytomegalovirus exposure and HLA in healthy donors. Profiling relied on immunoSEQ multiplex PCR, and the TCRdb table lists in-frame clones only, not all of them. Among a few hundred thousand clones listed, roughly 85% were seen once. The sample taken for sequencing was PBMCs. The source of these receptors is a woman aged 18-35 years in good health and CMV-seronegative.

The V call is TRBV29-1, the J call TRBJ1-1, with D unresolved. V lost 7 bases and J 4 bases, leaving 10 bases between the germline ends. Germline CDR1 SQVTM, CDR2 ANQGSEA. The CDR3 totals 11 residues. CDR3 protein: CSGYAGTEAFF. The CDR3 DNA is TGCAGCGGTTATGCGGGCACTGAAGCTTTCTTT.

This clone was seen once. The rearrangement links TRBV7-3 to TRBJ2-1; D gene uncertain. CDR1 SGHTA and CDR2 FQGTGA come from the germline V gene. With 5 bases removed from V and 0 bases from J, the gap between germline ends came to 11 bases. The CDR3 totals 15 residues. The CDR3 sequence is CASSPQAGSYNEQFF. The CDR3 DNA reads as TGTGCCAGCAGCCCTCAGGCCGGCTCCTACAATGAGCAGTTCTTC.

The chain has TRBV19 and TRBJ2-1, with a weak D call TRBD2 (5 bases). The CDR3 has 15 amino acids. With 8 bases removed from V and 0 bases from J, the gap between germline ends came to 14 bases. Germline V gives CDR1 LNHDA, CDR2 SQIVND (reference sequence). The CDR3 bases are TGTGCCAGTTCCCCCGGGATTAGCTCCTACAATGAGCAGTTCTTC. Translation: CASSPGISSYNEQFF.

The CDR3 sequence is CASRGSEETQYF. CDR3 bases: TGCGCCAGCAGGGGGAGCGAGGAGACCCAGTACTTC. V is TRBV4-1 and J is TRBJ2-5; D is perhaps TRBD2 (5 bases). This CDR3 region has 12 residues. Trimming cost V 6 bases and J 5 bases, with 10 bases left between them. The germline V gene has CDR1 MGHRA and CDR2 YSYEKL.

The rearrangement uses TRBV4-1 and TRBJ1-2; TRBD1 might be the D (6 bases). V was pared by 2 bases and J by 2 bases, with 15 bases between. The length of the CDR3 is 16 residues. Per germline, CDR1 MGHRA and CDR2 YSYEKL. CDR3 nucleotide sequence: TGCGCCAGCAGCCAATTCGGGGGGGCGGTAAACTATGGCTACACCTTC. Encoded protein: CASSQFGGAVNYGYTF.

The genes are TRBV4-3 and TRBJ1-2, with 7 bases fitting TRBD1. Germline assignment: CDR1 LGHNA and CDR2 YSLEER. V shed 3 bases and J 8 bases; nucleotides not matched to a gene: 9. The CDR3 consists of 14 residues. In nucleotides, the CDR3 is TGCGCCAGCAGCCAGGGGAACAGGGGAGGCGGCTACACCTTC. This gives the protein CASSQGNRGGGYTF.

Concerning this clone: Other DNA variants within this sample encode the same CDR3. The chain joins TRBV7-2 to TRBJ2-1; 7 positions agree with TRBD1. This CDR3 contains 15 residues. After removal of 5 bases from V and 1 base from J, the junction contained 5 bases not matched to a gene. CDR1 and CDR2 from the germline V gene are SGHTA and FQGNSA. DNA of the CDR3: TGTGCCAGCAGCCTCAGGGGGAATTCCTACAATGAGCAGTTCTTC. Translated, it gives CASSLRGNSYNEQFF.